Each of the 18 T cell receptor beta chains below was sequenced from the same sample in a study of CD8 T cells in ankylosing spondylitis. TCRdb fed the 5' RACE reads into MiXCR, producing one record per CDR3 protein. The sample carries about 210,000 distinct CDR3 sequences, over 7% recorded once. Specimen: blood, either unsorted or a sorted T cell fraction (not recorded which). These receptors were obtained from a female donor with ankylosing spondylitis or in good health (not recorded which).

This clonotype occurred a few times. This chain connects TRBV7-2 to TRBJ1-2; D is perhaps TRBD1 (5 bases). There are 15 residues in the CDR3. Looked up from germline, CDR1 is SGHTA and CDR2 is FQGNSA. The ends were cut back, 5 bases at V and 6 bases at J, with 19 bases in the middle. CDR3 in DNA: TGTGCCAGCAGCCAACCGGGACGTCTTTCGGATGGCTACACCTTC. Translating gives CASSQPGRLSDGYTF.

This clonotype was counted at least ten times. The V call is TRBV7-3, the J call TRBJ1-1, with unresolved D. Germline V gives CDR1 SGHTA, CDR2 FQGTGA. V gave up 5 bases and J gave up 1 base, with 8 bases separating them. The CDR3 sequence is 13 residues long. The CDR3 loop reads CASSTNRNTEAFF. The CDR3 DNA reads as TGTGCCAGCAGCACGAACAGGAACACTGAAGCTTTCTTT.

This clonotype was seen ten or more times. The V call is TRBV7-9, the J call TRBJ2-1, with 7 positions matching TRBD2. The CDR3 is 13 residues long. The V segment lost 6 bases and the J segment 3 bases; nucleotides outside the gene matches: 2. Germline V gene data show CDR1 as SEHNR and CDR2 as FQNEAQ (reference sequence). CDR3 nucleotide sequence: TGTGCCAGCAGTGGCGGGGGCTACAATGAGCAGTTCTTC. Translating gives CASSGGGYNEQFF. Filled out from reference TRBV7-9 and TRBJ2-1, the complete variable domain reads DTGVSQNPRHKITKRGQNVTFRCDPISEHNRLYWYRQTLGQGPEFLTYFQNEAQLEKSRLLSDRFSAERPKGSFSTLEIQRTEQGDSAMYLCASSGGGYNEQFFGPGTRLTVL.

At least ten counts were recorded for this clonotype. This chain connects TRBV11-2 to TRBJ1-1; 7 nucleotides line up with TRBD1. The CDR3 consists of 14 residues. CDR1 SGHAT and CDR2 FQNNGV come from the germline V gene. After removal of 1 base from V and 1 base from J, the junction contained 0 bases not matched to a gene. CDR3 DNA sequence: TGTGCCAGCAGCTTAGGGACAGGGAACACTGAAGCTTTCTTT. Encoded protein: CASSLGTGNTEAFF. Complete variable domain (other parts from reference TRBV11-2 and TRBJ1-1): EAGVAQSPRYKIIEKRQSVAFWCNPISGHATLYWYQQILGQGPKLLIQFQNNGVVDDSQLPKDRFSAERLKGVDSTLKIQPAKLEDSAVYLCASSLGTGNTEAFFGQGTRLTVV.

This clonotype was seen many times. The chain employs TRBV5-1 and TRBJ1-1; 7 positions agree with TRBD1. This CDR3 region has 13 residues. Germline lookup yields CDR1 SGHRS and CDR2 YFSETQ. The ends lost 7 bases at V and 1 base at J; junction bases unmatched: 4. The CDR3 reads CASEGTANTEAFF. The CDR3 region has the DNA TGCGCCAGCGAAGGGACAGCGAACACTGAAGCTTTCTTT.

This clonotype came up many times. The V call is TRBV4-3, the J call TRBJ2-7; 10 bases align to TRBD2. The germline gives CDR1 LGHNA, CDR2 YSLEER. V gave up 2 bases and J gave up 2 bases; unmatched junction bases: 6. The CDR3 spans 16 residues. The CDR3 loop is CASSQLGSGRAYEQYF. The CDR3 bases are TGCGCCAGCAGCCAACTAGGGAGCGGGAGGGCCTACGAGCAGTACTTC.

This clonotype showed up many times. This chain links TRBV10-3 with TRBJ2-3; 13 bases line up with TRBD2. CDR3 length: 18 amino acids. The germline V gene has CDR1 ENHRY and CDR2 SYGVKD. Germline trimming cut 3 bases from V and 8 bases from J; bases unmatched to any gene: 14. CDR3 residues: CAISESVGLAGAPATQYF. CDR3 nucleotide sequence: TGTGCCATCAGTGAATCGGTCGGACTAGCGGGAGCACCGGCTACGCAGTATTTT.

The chain joins TRBV9 to TRBJ2-1; tentatively, D is TRBD2 (5 bases). Trimming removed 1 base at V and 8 bases at J, with 13 bases between. In germline, CDR1 is SGDLS, CDR2 YYNGEE. CDR3 length equals 14 residues. The CDR3 bases are TGTGCCAGCAGCGTACGAACCAGCGGCGATGAGCAGTTCTTC. It encodes CASSVRTSGDEQFF.

Notes on this clonotype: A much more abundant neighbour one base away suggests this may be a read error. The rearrangement joins TRBV6-4 to TRBJ2-2; D is ambiguous. The CDR3 length is 16 residues. The germline gives CDR1 MRHNA, CDR2 SNTAGT. The CDR3 loop is CVSSPRDPPNTGELFF. CDR3 in DNA: TGTGTCAGCAGTCCTCGAGACCCACCGAACACCGGGGAGCTGTTTTTT.

This clonotype was counted many times. This chain joins TRBV10-3 and TRBJ1-1; a weak D match, TRBD1 (5 bases). The germline V gene has CDR1 ENHRY and CDR2 SYGVKD. V lost 6 bases and J 3 bases, leaving 11 bases between the germline ends. There are 13 residues in the CDR3. CDR3: CAIRGQIYTEAFF. The DNA for the CDR3 is TGTGCCATCAGAGGACAAATTTACACTGAAGCTTTCTTT.

This clonotype was seen ten or more times. V usage is TRBV9 and J usage is TRBJ1-6; D possibly corresponds to TRBD1 (6 bases). The CDR3 has 14 residues. Germline CDR1 SGDLS, CDR2 YYNGEE. With 3 bases removed from V and 5 bases from J, the gap between germline ends came to 9 bases. The CDR3 DNA reads as TGTGCCAGCAGCGAGACAGGTGATAATTCACCCCTCCACTTT. Translating it yields CASSETGDNSPLHF.

At least ten counts were recorded for this clonotype. V usage is TRBV12-3 or TRBV12-4 and J usage is TRBJ1-1; D remains ambiguous. V shed 3 bases and J shed 4 bases, with 15 bases lying between them. The CDR3 sequence is 15 residues long. The CDR3, as DNA: TGTGCCAGCAGTTTCTCCTTCGGGGAGGTCACTGAAGCTTTCTTT. Translation gives CASSFSFGEVTEAFF.

The sample holds many counts of this clonotype. The chain combines TRBV20-1 with TRBJ2-3; TRBD2 agrees at 14 bases. CDR1 is DFQATT, CDR2 SNEGSKA, per germline (reference sequence). This CDR3 has 15 residues. The V segment lost 4 bases and the J segment 5 bases; nucleotides outside the gene matches: 5. CDR3 sequence reads: CSATRLAGGVDTQYF. CDR3 DNA: TGCAGTGCTACTCGACTAGCGGGAGGGGTAGATACGCAGTATTTT.

This clonotype appeared a few times. The chain joins TRBV20-1 to TRBJ2-5; maybe TRBD2 (5 bases). The CDR3 consists of 13 residues. Germline loops: CDR1 DFQATT, CDR2 SNEGSKA (reference sequence). Trimming cost V 5 bases and J 2 bases, with 12 bases left between them. For the CDR3, the DNA is TGCAGTGCTCTAGGGTCGGGGCAAGAGACCCAGTACTTC. Its translation: CSALGSGQETQYF.

The chain uses TRBV4-3 and TRBJ2-7; D may be TRBD2 (5 bases). The CDR3 has 14 residues. Trimming removed 0 bases at V and 8 bases at J, with 14 bases between. The germline CDR1 and CDR2 sequences are LGHNA and YSLEER. Written as DNA, the CDR3 is TGCGCCAGCAGCCAAGACGACCTCCTCGGGAAGCAGTACTTC. Translated, it gives CASSQDDLLGKQYF.

Only a few counts were recorded for this clonotype. V is TRBV29-1 and J is TRBJ2-1; 12 bases are shared with TRBD1. Germline V gene lookup returns CDR1 SQVTM and CDR2 ANQGSEA. The CDR3 contains 16 residues. V lost 6 bases and J lost 3; bases outside the gene matches: 9. In nucleotides, the CDR3 is TGCAGCGTGGGACAGGGGGCGGGTAAGGGCTACAATGAGCAGTTCTTC. Encoded protein: CSVGQGAGKGYNEQFF.

This clonotype was detected many times. CDR3 amino acids: CASSLRTRGLAGVDTQYF. CDR3 in DNA: TGTGCCAGCAGCCTACGGACTCGCGGACTAGCGGGAGTTGATACGCAGTATTTT. The chain is built from TRBV21-1 and TRBJ2-3; the table's D call, TRBD2, has no DNA check behind it. TRBV21-1 is reported as a pseudogene. There are 18 residues in the CDR3.

This clonotype was detected ten times or more. The CDR3 sequence is CASSFELRQPQHF. The CDR3 nucleotides read TGTGCCAGCAGTTTCGAGTTAAGGCAGCCCCAGCATTTT. The chain links TRBV12-3 or TRBV12-4 to TRBJ1-5; D is undetermined. V was trimmed by 3 bases and J by 7 bases, leaving 10 bases between them. This CDR3 is 13 amino acids long.